These 28 T cell receptor beta chains came from one sample sequenced in a study of monozygotic twins with inflammatory bowel disease. No DNA is given; TCRdb re-called the 5' RACE reads and lists each CDR3 protein once. In all, the sample yields fewer than 450,000 distinct CDR3 sequences. The specimen was blood. These receptor sequences come from a human donor with ulcerative colitis or Crohn's disease, or a healthy co-twin of an affected twin (not recorded which).

The J gene is TRBJ1-5, the V gene TRBV12-3 or TRBV12-4; TCRdb names TRBD1, which stays unverified in the absence of DNA. This CDR3 is built from 13 residues. The CDR3 is CASSPTGIQPQHF.

CDR3 region: CASSPLPGTGYYGYTF. V and J are TRBV7-3 and TRBJ1-2; TCRdb proposes TRBD1, but this gene call is untestable without DNA. Germline V gene lookup returns CDR1 SGHTA and CDR2 FQGTGA. The CDR3 covers 16 residues. The full variable domain, with the rest looked up from reference TRBV7-3 and TRBJ1-2, is GAGVSQTPSNKVTEKGKYVELRCDPISGHTALYWYRQSLGQGPEFLIYFQGTGAADDSGLPNDRFFAVRPEGSVSTLKIQRTERGDSAVYLCASSPLPGTGYYGYTFGSGTRLTVV.

The chain couples TRBV7-3 to TRBJ2-1; lacking DNA, the TRBD1 call made by TCRdb goes unchecked. The CDR3 contains 16 residues. The germline V gene has CDR1 SGHTA and CDR2 FQGTGA. The CDR3 loop is CASSLGGGISYNEQFF.

The chain employs TRBV11-2 and TRBJ2-5; TCRdb selects TRBD2, and the lack of DNA leaves this call unchecked. CDR1 and CDR2 (germline): SGHAT, FQNNGV. The CDR3 sequence is 16 residues long. The CDR3 region is CASSPGTSGGHETQYF. The whole variable domain, remainder taken from reference TRBV11-2 and TRBJ2-5, is EAGVAQSPRYKIIEKRQSVAFWCNPISGHATLYWYQQILGQGPKLLIQFQNNGVVDDSQLPKDRFSAERLKGVDSTLKIQPAKLEDSAVYLCASSPGTSGGHETQYFGPGTRLLVL.

V is TRBV7-3 and J is TRBJ2-5; the TCRdb D gene call, TRBD1, has no DNA to confirm it. This CDR3 contains 16 residues. Per the germline V gene, CDR1 is SGHTA and CDR2 is FQGTGA. CDR3: CASSLNNRGLRETQYF.

The rearrangement links TRBV5-5 to TRBJ2-7; the D gene TCRdb calls, TRBD2, cannot be checked with no DNA. Germline CDR1 reads SGHKS; CDR2 reads YYEKEE (reference sequence). The CDR3 is made up of 18 amino acids. The CDR3 spells CASSLTGLAGTKFYEQYF. The full variable domain, with the rest looked up from reference TRBV5-5 and TRBJ2-7, is DAGVTQSPTHLIKTRGQQVTLRCSPISGHKSVSWYQQVLGQGPQFIFQYYEKEERGRGNFPDRFSARQFPNYSSELNVNALLLGDSALYLCASSLTGLAGTKFYEQYFGPGTRLTVT.

The chain recombines TRBV20-1 with TRBJ2-1; there is no DNA to check the TCRdb D call of TRBD1. The germline V gene has CDR1 DFQATT and CDR2 SNEGSKA (reference sequence). The CDR3 is made up of 15 amino acids. The CDR3 loop is CSARKPGSSYNEQFF.

The gene calls are TRBV12-3 or TRBV12-4 and TRBJ2-5; TCRdb returns TRBD1, unconfirmable since there is no DNA. The CDR3 is 16 amino acids. The CDR3 reads CASSLGGVREQETQYF.

This rearrangement joins TRBV5-5 to TRBJ2-4; lacking DNA, the TRBD1 call made by TCRdb goes unchecked. Germline assignment: CDR1 SGHKS and CDR2 YYEKEE (reference sequence). This CDR3 has 14 amino acids. The CDR3 spells CASSPPVSLHIQYF.

The chain couples TRBV5-1 to TRBJ1-6. The CDR3 loop spans 15 amino acids. Germline V gives CDR1 SGHRS, CDR2 YFSETQ. CDR3 loop: CASSLEGTRPSPLHF.

This rearrangement joins TRBV9 to TRBJ2-1. This CDR3 is built from 15 residues. The V gene's germline CDR1 is SGDLS and CDR2 YYNGEE. CDR3 sequence reads: CASNEGVVAGDEQFF.

The chain employs TRBV23-1 and TRBJ2-5; TCRdb lists TRBD1, though no DNA is available to test this call. TRBV23-1 is an open reading frame whose function is uncertain. This CDR3 has 19 amino acids. The CDR3 here is CASSLHPPRTVPSQETQYF.

The chain links TRBV5-1 to TRBJ2-2. The germline gives CDR1 SGHRS, CDR2 YFSETQ. The CDR3 covers 14 residues. Here the CDR3 reads CASSLAADTGELFF.

The CDR3 loop is CASNKRRGSREKLFF. The J gene is TRBJ1-4, the V gene TRBV12-3 or TRBV12-4; the D gene TCRdb calls, TRBD1, cannot be checked with no DNA. The CDR3 consists of 15 residues.

V is TRBV5-5 and J is TRBJ2-7; TCRdb lists TRBD2, though no DNA is available to test this call. Germline CDR1 is SGHKS and CDR2 is YYEKEE (reference sequence). The CDR3 has 16 amino acids. CDR3 residues: CASSLSPSPAAYEQYF. The entire variable domain, with the rest obtained from reference TRBV5-5 and TRBJ2-7, is as follows: DAGVTQSPTHLIKTRGQQVTLRCSPISGHKSVSWYQQVLGQGPQFIFQYYEKEERGRGNFPDRFSARQFPNYSSELNVNALLLGDSALYLCASSLSPSPAAYEQYFGPGTRLTVT.

The chain has TRBV6-1 and TRBJ2-2; TCRdb's D call, TRBD1, is unchecked because there is no DNA. This CDR3 has 18 amino acids. Germline CDR1 and CDR2: MNHNS and SASEGT. The CDR3 loop reads CASSRGQGYVANTGELFF.

The chain employs TRBV19 and TRBJ1-6; TCRdb calls TRBD1, which cannot be checked without DNA. This CDR3 spans 14 amino acids. In germline, CDR1 is LNHDA, CDR2 SQIVND (reference sequence). The CDR3 region is CASSPTGGGSPLHF. The full variable domain, completed using reference TRBV19 and TRBJ1-6, is DGGITQSPKYLFRKEGQNVTLSCEQNLNHDAMYWYRQDPGQGLRLIYYSQIVNDFQKGDIAEGYSVSREKKESFPLTVTSAQKNPTAFYLCASSPTGGGSPLHFGNGTRLTVT.

V gene TRBV11-2 combines with J gene TRBJ1-4; without DNA, the TCRdb call of TRBD1 cannot be checked. In germline, CDR1 is SGHAT, CDR2 FQNNGV. This CDR3 spans 19 amino acids. Here the CDR3 reads CASSYGLGDRGRSNEKLFF.

The chain recombines TRBV3-1 with TRBJ1-2. Germline-derived CDR1 and CDR2 are LGHDT and YNNKEL (reference sequence). The CDR3 totals 12 residues. This chain's CDR3 is CASSPLGDGYTF.

This chain links TRBV6-6 with TRBJ2-1. The length of the CDR3 is 11 residues. The germline gives CDR1 MNHNY, CDR2 SVGAGI (reference sequence). This CDR3 is CASSGKGRQFF.

J is TRBJ2-3 and V is TRBV5-1; TCRdb returns TRBD1, unconfirmable since there is no DNA. This CDR3 is 16 amino acids long. Germline values: CDR1 SGHRS, CDR2 YFSETQ. CDR3 amino acids: CASSFRGRGRTDTQYF.

The rearrangement uses TRBV12-5 and TRBJ1-4. In germline, CDR1 is LGHNT, CDR2 FRNRAP. This CDR3 is 17 amino acids long. This CDR3 reads CASGLKKTGPRPEKLFF. The full variable domain, with the rest looked up from reference TRBV12-5 and TRBJ1-4, is DARVTQTPRHKVTEMGQEVTMRCQPILGHNTVFWYRQTMMQGLELLAYFRNRAPLDDSGMPKDRFSAEMPDATLATLKIQPSEPRDSAVYFCASGLKKTGPRPEKLFFGSGTQLSVL.

The CDR3 sequence is CASSVAGGQTGETQYF. The chain joins TRBV9 to TRBJ2-5; TCRdb lists TRBD1, though no DNA is available to test this call. Germline V CDR1 and CDR2: SGDLS, YYNGEE. The CDR3 has 16 residues.

The CDR3 reads CASRADSMNTEAFF. V is TRBV12-3 or TRBV12-4 and J is TRBJ1-1; TCRdb's D call, TRBD1, is unchecked because there is no DNA. The CDR3 spans 14 residues.

The genes are TRBV29-1 and TRBJ2-7; TCRdb designates TRBD2, a call that cannot be tested without DNA. Germline CDR1 SQVTM, CDR2 ANQGSEA. There are 13 residues in the CDR3. The CDR3 sequence is CSVEVAGGFEQYF.

The gene calls are TRBV5-6 and TRBJ2-7; TCRdb names TRBD1, which stays unverified in the absence of DNA. The CDR3 is made up of 14 amino acids. Germline-derived CDR1 and CDR2 are SGHDT and YYEEEE. The chain's CDR3 is CASSLRGGLYEQYF.

V usage is TRBV28 and J usage is TRBJ2-7; the TCRdb call, TRBD1, lacks DNA for checking. This CDR3 contains 16 residues. Germline CDR1 MDHEN, CDR2 SYDVKM. The CDR3 loop reads CASSQAPGTDLLEQYF.

The chain recombines TRBV4-3 with TRBJ1-2. The length of the CDR3 is 19 residues. Germline CDR1 is LGHNA and CDR2 is YSLEER. This chain's CDR3 is CASSQDEVLGTALGYGYTF.